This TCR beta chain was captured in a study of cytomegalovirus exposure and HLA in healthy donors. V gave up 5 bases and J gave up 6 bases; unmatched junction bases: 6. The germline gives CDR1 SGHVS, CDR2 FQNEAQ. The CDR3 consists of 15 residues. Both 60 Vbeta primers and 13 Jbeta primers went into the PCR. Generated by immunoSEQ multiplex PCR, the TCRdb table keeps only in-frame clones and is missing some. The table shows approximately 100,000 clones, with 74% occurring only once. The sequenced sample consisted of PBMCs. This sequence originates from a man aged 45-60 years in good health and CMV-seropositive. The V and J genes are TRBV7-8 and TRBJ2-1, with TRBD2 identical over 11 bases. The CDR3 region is CASSAQLAGVNEQFF. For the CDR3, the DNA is TGTGCCAGCAGCGCGCAACTAGCGGGGGTCAATGAGCAGTTCTTC.